This is a list of T cell receptor beta chains from one sample in a study of tumor-infiltrating lymphocytes in primary liver carcinoma. MiXCR, run by TCRdb on the multiplex PCR reads, gives a single entry per CDR3 protein. Found here are 95,000 to 150,000 distinct CDR3 sequences, 55% to 75% of them singletons; the top ten hold around 8.4%. Sequencing was done on a sample of liver tumor tissue from sampling region 3. The receptors were gathered from a woman aged 55-70 years with primary liver carcinoma and hepatitis B virus infection. Each CDR3 is given with its conserved first and last residue. The D gene is left open where the match is weak.

v_gene	d_gene	CDR3aa
TRBV7-2	.	CASSLAGQAAYEQYF
TRBV24-1	TRBD1	CATSGGQDNQPQHF
TRBV11-2	.	CTSSCSRASERETQYF
TRBV28	.	CASSVLSLRTWGNEKLFF
TRBV11-2	.	CASSLGGGMYGYTF
TRBV29-1	.	CNVGNRILTDTQYF
TRBV10-2	.	CASQRSRETDTQYF
TRBV6-1	.	CASSPRLSKRDYEQYF
TRBV29-1	TRBD1	CIVGLGSGTGDNQPQHF
TRBV11-1	.	CASTYGTGVYNEQFF
TRBV11-2	.	CASSPTEWKGTQYF
TRBV5-1	.	CASSLYGSSYEQYF
TRBV11-2	TRBD1	CTSSSTRLQGAYTQYF
TRBV11-2	.	CASSSDPIRALRYCYTF
TRBV7-9	TRBD2	CASSYVAGGRETQYF
TRBV28	TRBD1	CASSLPRTGEQYF
TRBV6-1	.	CATLAQDQEIQYF
TRBV7-9	.	CASSWGTLEAFF
TRBV6-1	.	CASTPGADWNEQFF
TRBV5-4	.	CASSLTTGAGYEQYF
TRBV12-3/TRBV12-4	.	CASSLAAGTEAFF
TRBV5-1	TRBD1	CASSWDSYNEQFF
TRBV9	.	CASSAAGNEQFF
TRBV6-6	.	CASSLWQGTYEQYF
TRBV11-1	.	CASSSGPVLYF
TRBV11-2	.	CASSMGLREFF
TRBV12-3/TRBV12-4	TRBD1	CVSRETGGGTETFF
TRBV11-2	.	CASSFNRGSSYEQYF
TRBV5-1	TRBD1	CASSLNSGTVTEAFF
TRBV11-3	.	CASSFRRGTYTQYF
TRBV19	.	CASTIDRSYNEQFF
TRBV6-1	.	CASSLTTGPETQYF
TRBV7-9	TRBD2	CASSLLAGYPGANVLTF
TRBV6-6	.	CASREWVPDTQYF
TRBV11-2	.	CANSLTNNQPQHF
TRBV5-1	TRBD1	CASSEGQGLEETQCF
TRBV7-8	TRBD2	CASSLMGLGGREHYF
TRBV6-1	.	CASNARGDFLETQYF
TRBV19	TRBD1	CASRRQGAGNEQFF
TRBV30	.	CAWSVGVNTGAFF
TRBV2	TRBD1	CASSRQGAGYFTGELFF
TRBV11-2	.	CASSLWVRGEETQYF
TRBV6-2/TRBV6-3	TRBD2	CASRGIAGEETQYF
TRBV18	.	CTSSAQGNSNQPQHF